The source of this T cell receptor beta chain is a study of shared clonotypes between healthy human individuals. Study in general: Three plates were used per donor for CD4 naive, three for CD4 memory, two for CD8 naive and one for CD8 memory.

The CDR3 consists of 8 residues. This table comes from immunoSEQ multiplex PCR, and its TCRdb copy is limited to in-frame clones, with some not included. The table shows some 2,500,000 clones, with approximately 93% occurring only once. Sequenced input: naive CD4+ T cells from PBMCs. The subset: CD45RA+ positively selected. The genes are TRBV21-1 and TRBJ1-3. TRBV21-1 is a listed pseudogene. The clonotype was recovered from a young man in good health. Some clones in this sample may be carry-over from other donors' samples. The DNA for the CDR3 is TGTGCCAGCAGCTCACGAATTTTT. It yields the protein CASSSRIF.